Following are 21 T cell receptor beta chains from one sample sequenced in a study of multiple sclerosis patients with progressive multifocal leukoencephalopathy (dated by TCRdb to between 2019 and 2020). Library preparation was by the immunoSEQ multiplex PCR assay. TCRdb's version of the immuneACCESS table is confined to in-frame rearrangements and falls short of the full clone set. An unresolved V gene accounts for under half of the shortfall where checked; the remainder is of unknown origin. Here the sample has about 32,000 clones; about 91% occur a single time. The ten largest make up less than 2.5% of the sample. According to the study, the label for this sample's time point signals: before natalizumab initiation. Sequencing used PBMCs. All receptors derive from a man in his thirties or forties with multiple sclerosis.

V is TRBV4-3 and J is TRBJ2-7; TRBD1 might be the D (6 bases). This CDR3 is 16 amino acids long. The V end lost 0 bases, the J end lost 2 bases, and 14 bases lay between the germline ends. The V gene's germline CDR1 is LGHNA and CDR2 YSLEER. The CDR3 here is CASSQDSTGSAYEQYF. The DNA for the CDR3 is TGCGCCAGCAGCCAAGATAGCACAGGGTCTGCCTACGAGCAGTACTTC.

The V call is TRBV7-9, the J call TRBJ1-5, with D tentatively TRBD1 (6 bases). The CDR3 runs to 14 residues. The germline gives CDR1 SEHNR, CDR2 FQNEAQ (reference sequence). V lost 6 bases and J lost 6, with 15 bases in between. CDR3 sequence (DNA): TGTGCCAGCAGTACCGGACAGTCCACTCAGCCCCAGCATTTT. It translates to CASSTGQSTQPQHF.

The CDR3 sequence is CSVLQGASTDTQYF. Here the CDR3 DNA reads TGCAGCGTATTACAGGGGGCCAGCACAGATACGCAGTATTTT. The chain has TRBV29-1 and TRBJ2-3; 9 nucleotides align to TRBD1. V shed 6 bases and J 0 bases; nucleotides not matched to a gene: 4. The germline CDR1 and CDR2 sequences are SQVTM and ANQGSEA. The CDR3 has 14 residues.

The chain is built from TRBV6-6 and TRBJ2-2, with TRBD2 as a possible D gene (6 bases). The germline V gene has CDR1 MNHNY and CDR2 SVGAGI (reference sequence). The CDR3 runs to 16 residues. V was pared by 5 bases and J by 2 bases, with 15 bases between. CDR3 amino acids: CASSNQNGGNTGELFF. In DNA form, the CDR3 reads TGTGCCAGCAGTAACCAAAACGGGGGTAACACCGGGGAGCTGTTTTTT.

CDR3 protein: CSVGDFGEYNEQFF. The CDR3 DNA sequence: TGCAGCGTCGGGGATTTTGGAGAGTACAATGAGCAGTTCTTC. V and J are TRBV29-1 and TRBJ2-1, with a tentative D call TRBD2 (5 bases). This CDR3 comprises 14 residues. Deletions cut 6 bases from V and 4 bases from J, with 16 bases between. In germline, CDR1 is SQVTM, CDR2 ANQGSEA.

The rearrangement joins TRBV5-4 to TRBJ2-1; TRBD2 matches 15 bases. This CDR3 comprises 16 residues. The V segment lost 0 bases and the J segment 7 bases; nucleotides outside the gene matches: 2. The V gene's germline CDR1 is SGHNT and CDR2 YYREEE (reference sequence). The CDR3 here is CASSLGGTSGGNEQFF. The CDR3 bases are TGTGCCAGCAGCTTGGGAGGGACTAGCGGGGGGAATGAGCAGTTCTTC.

Here the CDR3 reads CAISPGPNEQYV. The CDR3 nucleotides are TGTGCCATCAGTCCGGGTCCCAACGAGCAGTACGTC. The V and J genes are TRBV10-3 and TRBJ2-7; D is unclear. The CDR3 length is 12 residues. CDR1 and CDR2 (germline): ENHRY, SYGVKD. V was clipped by 5 bases and J by 5 bases, with 10 bases between them.

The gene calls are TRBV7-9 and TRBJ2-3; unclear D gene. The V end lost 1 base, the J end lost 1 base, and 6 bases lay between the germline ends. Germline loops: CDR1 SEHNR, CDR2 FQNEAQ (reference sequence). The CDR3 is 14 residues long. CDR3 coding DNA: TGTGCCAGCAGCTTAGGACTCCGCACAGATACGCAGTATTTT. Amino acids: CASSLGLRTDTQYF.

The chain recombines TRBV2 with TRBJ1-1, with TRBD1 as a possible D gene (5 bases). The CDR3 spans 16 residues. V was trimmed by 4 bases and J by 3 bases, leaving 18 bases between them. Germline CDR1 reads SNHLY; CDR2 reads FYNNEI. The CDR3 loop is CASSAVGGGRDTEAFF. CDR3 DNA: TGTGCCAGCAGTGCAGTTGGCGGGGGTCGGGACACTGAAGCTTTCTTT.

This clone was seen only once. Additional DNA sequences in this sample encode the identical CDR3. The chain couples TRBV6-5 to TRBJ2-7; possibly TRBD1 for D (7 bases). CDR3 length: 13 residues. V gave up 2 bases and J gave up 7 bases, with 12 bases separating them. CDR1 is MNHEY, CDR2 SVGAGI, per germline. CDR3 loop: CASSYGGGAEQYV. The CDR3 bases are TGTGCCAGCAGTTACGGAGGGGGCGCTGAGCAGTACGTC.

The CDR3 DNA sequence: TGTGCCAGCTCACCAGTACGGGCGGGAGATACGCAGTATTTT. This codes for CASSPVRAGDTQYF. The chain couples TRBV18 to TRBJ2-3, with D perhaps matching TRBD2 (5 bases). CDR1 and CDR2 from the germline V gene are KGHSH and LQKENI. The CDR3 is made up of 14 amino acids. The V and J ends lost 2 bases and 5 bases respectively, with 11 bases between them.

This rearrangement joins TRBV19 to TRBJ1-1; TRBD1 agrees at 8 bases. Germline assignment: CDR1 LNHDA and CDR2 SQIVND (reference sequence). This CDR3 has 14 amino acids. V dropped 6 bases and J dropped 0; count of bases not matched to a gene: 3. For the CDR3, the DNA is TGTGCCAGTAGATTCAGGGGGCTGAACACTGAAGCTTTCTTT. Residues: CASRFRGLNTEAFF.

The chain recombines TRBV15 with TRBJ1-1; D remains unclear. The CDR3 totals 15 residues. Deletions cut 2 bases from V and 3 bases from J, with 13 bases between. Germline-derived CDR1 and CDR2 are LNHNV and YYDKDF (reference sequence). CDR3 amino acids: CATSRYVGAYTEAFF. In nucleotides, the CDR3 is TGTGCCACCAGCAGATATGTGGGCGCGTACACTGAAGCTTTCTTT.

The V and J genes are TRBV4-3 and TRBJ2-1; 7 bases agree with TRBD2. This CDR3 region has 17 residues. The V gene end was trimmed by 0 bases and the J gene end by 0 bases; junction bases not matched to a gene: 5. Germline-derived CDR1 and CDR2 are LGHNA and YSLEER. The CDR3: CASSQDIGLVSYNEQFF. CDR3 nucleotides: TGCGCCAGCAGCCAAGATATAGGACTAGTCTCCTACAATGAGCAGTTCTTC.

The CDR3 DNA sequence: TGTGCCAGCAGTGAGGACAGGGGGCTTAATGAAAAACTGTTTTTT. This sequence encodes CASSEDRGLNEKLFF. The V gene is TRBV25-1, the J gene TRBJ1-4; 11 bases line up with TRBD1. The CDR3 covers 15 residues. V trimming: 3 bases; J trimming: 4 bases; junction bases outside the gene matches: 1. Germline V gene data show CDR1 as MGHDK and CDR2 as SYGVNS.

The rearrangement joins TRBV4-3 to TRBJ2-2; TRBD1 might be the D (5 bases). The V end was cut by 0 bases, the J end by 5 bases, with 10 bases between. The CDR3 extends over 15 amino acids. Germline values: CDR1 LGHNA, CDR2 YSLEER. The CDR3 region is CASSQESPGTGELFF. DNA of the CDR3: TGCGCCAGCAGCCAAGAATCTCCAGGGACCGGGGAGCTGTTTTTT.

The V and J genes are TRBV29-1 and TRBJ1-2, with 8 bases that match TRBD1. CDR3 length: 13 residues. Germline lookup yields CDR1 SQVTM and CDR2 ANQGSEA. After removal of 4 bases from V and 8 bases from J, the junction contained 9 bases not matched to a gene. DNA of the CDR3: TGCAGCGTTGTTGGCCAGGGGGCGCGCGGCTACACCTTC. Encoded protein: CSVVGQGARGYTF. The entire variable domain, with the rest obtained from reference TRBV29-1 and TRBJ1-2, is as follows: SAVISQKPSRDICQRGTSLTIQCQVDSQVTMMFWYRQQPGQSLTLIATANQGSEATYESGFVIDKFPISRPNLTFSTLTVSNMSPEDSSIYLCSVVGQGARGYTFGSGTRLTVV.

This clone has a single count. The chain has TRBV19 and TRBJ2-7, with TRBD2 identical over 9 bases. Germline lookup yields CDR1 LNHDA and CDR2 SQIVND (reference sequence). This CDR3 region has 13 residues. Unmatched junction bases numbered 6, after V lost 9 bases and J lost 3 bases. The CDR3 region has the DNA TGTGCCAGCTGTTTAGCGGGAGACTACGAGCAGTACTTC. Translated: CASCLAGDYEQYF.

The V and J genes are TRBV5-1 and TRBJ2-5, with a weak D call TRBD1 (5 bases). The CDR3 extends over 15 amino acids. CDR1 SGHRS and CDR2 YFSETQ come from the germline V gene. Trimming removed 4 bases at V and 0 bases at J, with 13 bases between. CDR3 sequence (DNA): TGCGCCAGCAGCCCCAGCACAGGCGACCAAGAGACCCAGTACTTC. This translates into CASSPSTGDQETQYF.

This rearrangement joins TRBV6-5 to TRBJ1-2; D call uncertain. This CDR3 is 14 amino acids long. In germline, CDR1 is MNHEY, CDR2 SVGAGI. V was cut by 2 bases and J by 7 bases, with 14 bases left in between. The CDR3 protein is CASSYGTQGAGYTF. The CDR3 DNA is TGTGCCAGCAGTTACGGAACACAAGGCGCTGGCTACACCTTC.

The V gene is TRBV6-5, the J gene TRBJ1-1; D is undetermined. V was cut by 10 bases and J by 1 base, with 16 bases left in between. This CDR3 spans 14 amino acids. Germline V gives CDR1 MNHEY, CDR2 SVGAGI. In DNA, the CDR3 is TGTGCCACCAACCCTTGGGCCCCGAACACTGAAGCTTTCTTT. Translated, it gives CATNPWAPNTEAFF.